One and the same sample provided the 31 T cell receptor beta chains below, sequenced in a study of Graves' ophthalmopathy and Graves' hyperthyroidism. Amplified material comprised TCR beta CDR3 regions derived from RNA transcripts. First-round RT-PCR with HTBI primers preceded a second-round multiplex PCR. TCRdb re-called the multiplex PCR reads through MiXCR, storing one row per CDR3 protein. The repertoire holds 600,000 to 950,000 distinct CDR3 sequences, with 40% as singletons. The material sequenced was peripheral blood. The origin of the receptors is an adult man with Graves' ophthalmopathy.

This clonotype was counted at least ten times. The CDR3 DNA reads as TGTGCCATCGGGGCCGTGGGGAATTCACCCCTCCACTTT. It encodes CAIGAVGNSPLHF. The chain has TRBV10-3 and TRBJ1-6; maybe TRBD1 (5 bases). The V gene's germline CDR1 is ENHRY and CDR2 SYGVKD. The CDR3 length is 13 residues. V dropped 8 bases and J dropped 7 bases, with 12 bases sitting between them.

The chain's CDR3 is CASSFFGTAEETQYF. Written as DNA, the CDR3 is TGTGCCAGCAGCTTCTTTGGGACAGCAGAAGAGACCCAGTACTTC. The chain has TRBV9 and TRBJ2-5; 7 bases are a match to TRBD1. CDR1 and CDR2 from the germline V gene are SGDLS and YYNGEE. Trimming at V came to 4 bases and at J to 3 bases, leaving 9 bases not matched to a gene. The CDR3 totals 15 residues.

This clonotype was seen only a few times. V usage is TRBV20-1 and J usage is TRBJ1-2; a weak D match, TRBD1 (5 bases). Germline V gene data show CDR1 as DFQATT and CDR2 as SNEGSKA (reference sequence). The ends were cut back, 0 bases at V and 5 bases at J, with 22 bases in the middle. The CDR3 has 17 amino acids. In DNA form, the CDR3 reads TGCAGTGCTAGAGATCGTTCCGGTACGGGGGAAACTTATGGCTACACCTTC. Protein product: CSARDRSGTGETYGYTF.

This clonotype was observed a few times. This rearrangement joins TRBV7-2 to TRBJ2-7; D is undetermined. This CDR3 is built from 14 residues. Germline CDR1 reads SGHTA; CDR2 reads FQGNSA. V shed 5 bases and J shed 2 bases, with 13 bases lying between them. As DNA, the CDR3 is TGTGCCAGCAGCAGCCGGGCAACGACCTACGAGCAGTACTTC. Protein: CASSSRATTYEQYF.

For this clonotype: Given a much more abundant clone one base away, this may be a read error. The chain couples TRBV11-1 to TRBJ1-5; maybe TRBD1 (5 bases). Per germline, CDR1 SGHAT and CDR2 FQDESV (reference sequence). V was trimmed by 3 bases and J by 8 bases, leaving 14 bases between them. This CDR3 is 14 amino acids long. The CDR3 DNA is TGTGCCAGCAGCTTGGACATGGCCGCCAAGCCCCAGCATTTT. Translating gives CASSLDMAAKPQHF.

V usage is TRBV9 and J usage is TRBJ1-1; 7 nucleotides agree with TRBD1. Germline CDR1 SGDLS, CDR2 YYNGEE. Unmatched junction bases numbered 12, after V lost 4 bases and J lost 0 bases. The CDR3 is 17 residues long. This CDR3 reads CASSRNPGQVVNTEAFF. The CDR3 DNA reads TGTGCCAGCAGCCGGAACCCCGGACAGGTCGTGAACACTGAAGCTTTCTTT.

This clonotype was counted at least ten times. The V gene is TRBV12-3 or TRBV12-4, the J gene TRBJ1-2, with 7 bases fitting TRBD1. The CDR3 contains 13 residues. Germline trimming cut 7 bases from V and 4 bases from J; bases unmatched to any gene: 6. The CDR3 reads CASTRGTAYGYTF. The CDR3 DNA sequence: TGTGCCAGCACACGAGGGACAGCCTATGGCTACACCTTC.

DNA for the CDR3: TGTGCCAGCAAAATAACAGGGGTCAGAAACACTGAAGCTTTCTTT. Its protein is CASKITGVRNTEAFF. The chain joins TRBV6-5 to TRBJ1-1, with TRBD1 matching 7 bases. Trimming cost V 7 bases and J 2 bases; bases outside gene matches: 10. The CDR3 runs 15 residues. Germline V gene lookup returns CDR1 MNHEY and CDR2 SVGAGI.

The CDR3 sequence: CASSYSYQGASYEQYF. The CDR3 DNA is TGTGCCAGCAGTTACTCGTATCAGGGGGCTTCCTACGAGCAGTACTTC. V is TRBV6-5 and J is TRBJ2-7; 8 bases align to TRBD1. The CDR3 has 16 residues. The germline V gene encodes CDR1 MNHEY and CDR2 SVGAGI. After removal of 0 bases from V and 1 base from J, the junction contained 5 bases not matched to a gene.

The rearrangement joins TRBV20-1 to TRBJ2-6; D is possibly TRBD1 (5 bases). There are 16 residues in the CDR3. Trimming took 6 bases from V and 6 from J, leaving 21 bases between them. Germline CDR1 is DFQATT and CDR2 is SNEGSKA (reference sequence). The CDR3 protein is CSATLPGRLEANVLTF. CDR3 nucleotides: TGCAGTGCAACCCTACCAGGGCGTTTAGAGGCCAACGTCCTGACTTTC.

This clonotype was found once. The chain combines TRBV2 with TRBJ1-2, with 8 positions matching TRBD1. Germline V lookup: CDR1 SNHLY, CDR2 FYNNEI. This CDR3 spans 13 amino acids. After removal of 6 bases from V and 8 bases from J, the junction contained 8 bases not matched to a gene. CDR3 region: CASSQDRVEGYTF. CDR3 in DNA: TGTGCCAGCAGCCAGGACAGGGTGGAAGGCTACACCTTC.

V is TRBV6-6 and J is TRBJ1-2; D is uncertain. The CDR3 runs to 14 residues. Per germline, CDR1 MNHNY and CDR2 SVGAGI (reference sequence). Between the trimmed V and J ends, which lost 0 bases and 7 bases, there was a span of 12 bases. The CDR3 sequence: CASSYSNPRFGYTF. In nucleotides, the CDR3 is TGTGCCAGCAGTTACTCGAACCCGAGGTTTGGCTACACCTTC.

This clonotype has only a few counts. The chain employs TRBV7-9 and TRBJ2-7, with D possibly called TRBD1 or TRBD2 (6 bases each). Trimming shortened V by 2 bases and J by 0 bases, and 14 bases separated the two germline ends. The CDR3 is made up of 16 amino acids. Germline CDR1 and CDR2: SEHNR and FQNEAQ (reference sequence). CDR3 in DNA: TGTGCCAGCAGCTTAACGGGGGACATCCGCTCCTACGAGCAGTACTTC. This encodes CASSLTGDIRSYEQYF.

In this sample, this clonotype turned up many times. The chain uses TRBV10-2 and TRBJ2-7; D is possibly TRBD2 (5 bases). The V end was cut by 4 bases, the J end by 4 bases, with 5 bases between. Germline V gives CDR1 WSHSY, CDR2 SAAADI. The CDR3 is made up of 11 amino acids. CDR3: CASSGEYEQYF. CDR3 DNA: TGCGCCAGCAGTGGGGAGTACGAGCAGTACTTC.

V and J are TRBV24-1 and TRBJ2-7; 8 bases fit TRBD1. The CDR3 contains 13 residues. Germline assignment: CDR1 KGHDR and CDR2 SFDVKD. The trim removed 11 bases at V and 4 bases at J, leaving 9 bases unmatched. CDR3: CAIGRQGAYEQYF. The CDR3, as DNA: TGTGCCATCGGGCGGCAGGGGGCGTACGAGCAGTACTTC.

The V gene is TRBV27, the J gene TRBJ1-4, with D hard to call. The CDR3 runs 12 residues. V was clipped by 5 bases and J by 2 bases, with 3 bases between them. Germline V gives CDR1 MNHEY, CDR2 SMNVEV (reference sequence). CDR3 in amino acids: CASSGTNEKLFF. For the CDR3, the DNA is TGTGCCAGCAGTGGGACTAATGAAAAACTGTTTTTT.

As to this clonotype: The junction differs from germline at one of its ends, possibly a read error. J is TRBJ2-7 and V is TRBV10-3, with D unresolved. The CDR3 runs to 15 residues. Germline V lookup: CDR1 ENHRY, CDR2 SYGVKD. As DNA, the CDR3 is TGTGCCAGCAGTTACCTCGCGCCTCGTGAGTACGAGCAGTACTTC. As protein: CASSYLAPREYEQYF.

CDR3 nucleotide sequence: TGCGCCAGCAGCCAAGATCTACAGTCGCGGACCCTCCACTTT. Its translation: CASSQDLQSRTLHF. The rearrangement joins TRBV10-1 to TRBJ1-6; no reliable D call. Germline loops: CDR1 WNHNN, CDR2 SYGVQD (reference sequence). CDR3 length equals 14 residues. V shed 6 bases and J shed 14 bases, with 20 bases lying between them.

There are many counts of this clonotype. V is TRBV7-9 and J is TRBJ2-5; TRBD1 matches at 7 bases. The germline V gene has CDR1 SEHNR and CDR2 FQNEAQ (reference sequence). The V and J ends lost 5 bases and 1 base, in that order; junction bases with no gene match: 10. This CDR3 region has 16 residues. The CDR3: CASSPRGQLGQETQYF. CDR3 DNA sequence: TGTGCCAGCAGCCCCCGGGGACAGCTGGGCCAAGAGACCCAGTACTTC.

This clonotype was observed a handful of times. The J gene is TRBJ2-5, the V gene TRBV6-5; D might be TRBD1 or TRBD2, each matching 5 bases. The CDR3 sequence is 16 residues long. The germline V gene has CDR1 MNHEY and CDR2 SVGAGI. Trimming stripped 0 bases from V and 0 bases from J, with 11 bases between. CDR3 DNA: TGTGCCAGCAGTTACTCGAGGGGACGCTACCAAGAGACCCAGTACTTC. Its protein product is CASSYSRGRYQETQYF.

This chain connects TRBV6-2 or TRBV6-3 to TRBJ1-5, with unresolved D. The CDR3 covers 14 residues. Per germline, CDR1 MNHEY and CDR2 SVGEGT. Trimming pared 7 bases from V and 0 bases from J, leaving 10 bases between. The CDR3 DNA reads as TGTGCCAGCACCGGTCGGTCTAGCAATCAGCCCCAGCATTTT. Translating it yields CASTGRSSNQPQHF.

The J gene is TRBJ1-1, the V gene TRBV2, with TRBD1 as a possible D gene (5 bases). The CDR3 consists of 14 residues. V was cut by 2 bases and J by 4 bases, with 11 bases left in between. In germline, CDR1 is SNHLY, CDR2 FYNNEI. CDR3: CASSETGDVTEAFF. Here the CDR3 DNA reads TGTGCCAGCAGTGAAACGGGGGACGTCACTGAAGCTTTCTTT. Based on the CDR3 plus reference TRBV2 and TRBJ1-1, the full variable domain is EPEVTQTPSHQVTQMGQEVILRCVPISNHLYFYWYRQILGQKVEFLVSFYNNEISEKSEIFDDQFSVERPDGSNFTLKIRSTKLEDSAMYFCASSETGDVTEAFFGQGTRLTVV.

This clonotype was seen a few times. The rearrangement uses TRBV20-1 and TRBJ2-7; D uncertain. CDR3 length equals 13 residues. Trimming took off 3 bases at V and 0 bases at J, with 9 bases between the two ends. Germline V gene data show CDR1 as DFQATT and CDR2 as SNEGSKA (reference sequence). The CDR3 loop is CSARGRSSYEQYF. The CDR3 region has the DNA TGCAGTGCTAGGGGTAGGAGCTCCTACGAGCAGTACTTC.

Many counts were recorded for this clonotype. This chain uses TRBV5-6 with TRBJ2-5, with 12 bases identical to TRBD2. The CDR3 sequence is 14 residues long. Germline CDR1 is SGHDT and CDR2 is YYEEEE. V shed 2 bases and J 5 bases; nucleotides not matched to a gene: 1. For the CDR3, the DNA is TGTGCCAGCAGCTTCGGACTAGCGGGGGAGACCCAGTACTTC. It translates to CASSFGLAGETQYF. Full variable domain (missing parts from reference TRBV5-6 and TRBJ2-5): DAGVTQSPTHLIKTRGQQVTLRCSPKSGHDTVSWYQQALGQGPQFIFQYYEEEERQRGNFPDRFSGHQFPNYSSELNVNALLLGDSALYLCASSFGLAGETQYFGPGTRLLVL.

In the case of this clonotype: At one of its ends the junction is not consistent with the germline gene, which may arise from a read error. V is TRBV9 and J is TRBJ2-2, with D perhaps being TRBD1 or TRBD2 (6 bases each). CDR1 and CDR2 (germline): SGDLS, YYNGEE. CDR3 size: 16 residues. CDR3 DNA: TGTGCCAGCAGCGGGTCTTGGACAGCGAACACCGGGGGGCTGTTTTTT. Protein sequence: CASSGSWTANTGGLFF.

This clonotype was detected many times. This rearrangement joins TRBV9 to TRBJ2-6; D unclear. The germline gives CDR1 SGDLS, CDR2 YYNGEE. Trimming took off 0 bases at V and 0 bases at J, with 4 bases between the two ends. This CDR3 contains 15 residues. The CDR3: CASSVVSSGANVLTF. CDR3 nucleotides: TGTGCCAGCAGCGTAGTAAGCTCTGGGGCCAACGTCCTGACTTTC.

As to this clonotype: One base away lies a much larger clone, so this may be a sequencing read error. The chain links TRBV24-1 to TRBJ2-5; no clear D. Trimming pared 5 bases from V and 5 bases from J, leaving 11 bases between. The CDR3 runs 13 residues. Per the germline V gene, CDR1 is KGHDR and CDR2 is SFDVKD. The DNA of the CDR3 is TGTGCCACCAGTGGTAGCACGGTTGAGACCCAGTACTTC. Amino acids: CATSGSTVETQYF.

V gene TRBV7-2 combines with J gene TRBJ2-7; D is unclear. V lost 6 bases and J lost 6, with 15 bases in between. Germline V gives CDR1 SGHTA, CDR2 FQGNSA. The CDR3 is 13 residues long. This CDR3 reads CASSFYSRGEQYF. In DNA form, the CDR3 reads TGTGCCAGCAGTTTTTACAGTCGCGGCGAGCAGTACTTC.

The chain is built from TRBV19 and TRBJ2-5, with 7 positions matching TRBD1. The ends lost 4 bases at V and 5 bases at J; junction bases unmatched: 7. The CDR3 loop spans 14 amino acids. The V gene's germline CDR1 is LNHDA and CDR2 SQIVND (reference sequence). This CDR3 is CASSTTGSQETQYF. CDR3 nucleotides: TGTGCCAGTAGTACGACAGGGTCTCAGGAGACCCAGTACTTC. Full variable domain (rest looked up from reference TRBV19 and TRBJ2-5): DGGITQSPKYLFRKEGQNVTLSCEQNLNHDAMYWYRQDPGQGLRLIYYSQIVNDFQKGDIAEGYSVSREKKESFPLTVTSAQKNPTAFYLCASSTTGSQETQYFGPGTRLLVL.

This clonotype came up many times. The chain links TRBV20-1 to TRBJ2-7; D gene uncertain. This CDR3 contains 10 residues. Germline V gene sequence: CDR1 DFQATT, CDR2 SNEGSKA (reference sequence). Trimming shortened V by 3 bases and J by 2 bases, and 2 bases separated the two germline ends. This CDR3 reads CSASPYEQYF. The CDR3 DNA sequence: TGCAGTGCTAGCCCCTACGAGCAGTACTTC.

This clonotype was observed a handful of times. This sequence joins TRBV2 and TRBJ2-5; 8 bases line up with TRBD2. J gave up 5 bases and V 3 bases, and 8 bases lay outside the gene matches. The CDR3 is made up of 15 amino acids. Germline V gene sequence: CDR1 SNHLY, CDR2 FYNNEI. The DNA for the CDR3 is TGTGCCAGCAGTGATATAGGGGAGCGGGGGGAGACCCAGTACTTC. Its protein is CASSDIGERGETQYF. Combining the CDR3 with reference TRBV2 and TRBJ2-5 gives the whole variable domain EPEVTQTPSHQVTQMGQEVILRCVPISNHLYFYWYRQILGQKVEFLVSFYNNEISEKSEIFDDQFSVERPDGSNFTLKIRSTKLEDSAMYFCASSDIGERGETQYFGPGTRLLVL.